The T cell receptor (beta chain) under discussion was sequenced for a study of blood T cell repertoires in COVID-19. V trimming: 5 bases; J trimming: 7 bases; junction bases outside the gene matches: 4. The CDR3 has 12 residues. Produced via immunoSEQ multiplex PCR; TCRdb's table is partial and in-frame only. The table lists 200,000 or so clones, 80% of them singletons. This TCR was sampled from a woman in her forties with acute COVID-19. The chain combines TRBV12-3 or TRBV12-4 with TRBJ1-2, with 7 bases that match TRBD1. Sequencing was carried out using PBMCs or T cells enriched from blood (not recorded which). The CDR3 bases are TGTGCCAGCAGTAACAACAGGGGTGGCTACACCTTC. This codes for CASSNNRGGYTF.